This entry is about one T cell receptor beta chain. This sample stems from a study of blood T cell repertoires in COVID-19. Clones were sequenced by immunoSEQ multiplex PCR, and TCRdb holds only the in-frame ones, with some missing. The data show 300,000 to 350,000 clones, with 90% seen just once and more than 0.85% held by the top ten. CDR1 and CDR2 (germline): SGHKS, YYEKEE (reference sequence). Trimming stripped 1 base from V and 3 bases from J, with 7 bases between. The CDR3 has 14 amino acids. Seattle participants joined during active infection and were tracked over time. The rearrangement joins TRBV5-5 to TRBJ2-2, with TRBD2 as a possible D gene (6 bases). Sequencing used peripheral blood. This receptor was taken from a woman between 40 and 50 years old with COVID-19, enrolled during active disease. In DNA, the CDR3 is TGTGCCAGCAGCTTGCGGGAGTACACCGGGGAGCTGTTTTTT. This gives the protein CASSLREYTGELFF.